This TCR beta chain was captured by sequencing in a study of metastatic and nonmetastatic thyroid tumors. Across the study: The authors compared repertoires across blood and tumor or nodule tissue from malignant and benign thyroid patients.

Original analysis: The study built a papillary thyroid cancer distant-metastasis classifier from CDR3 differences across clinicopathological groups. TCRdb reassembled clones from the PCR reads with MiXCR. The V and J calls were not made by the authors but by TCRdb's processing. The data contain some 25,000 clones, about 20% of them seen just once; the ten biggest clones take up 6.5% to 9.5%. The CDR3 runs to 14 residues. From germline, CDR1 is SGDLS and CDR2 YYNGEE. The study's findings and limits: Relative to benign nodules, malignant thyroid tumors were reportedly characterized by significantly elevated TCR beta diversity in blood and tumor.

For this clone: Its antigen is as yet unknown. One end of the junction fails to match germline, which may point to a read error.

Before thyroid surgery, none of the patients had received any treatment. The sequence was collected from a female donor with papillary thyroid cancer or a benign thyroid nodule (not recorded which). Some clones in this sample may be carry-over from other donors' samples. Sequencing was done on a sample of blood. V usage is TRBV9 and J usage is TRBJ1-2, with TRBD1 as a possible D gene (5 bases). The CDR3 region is CVSSGDGDNYGYTF. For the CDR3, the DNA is TGTGTCAGCAGTGGTGACGGGGACAACTATGGCTACACCTTC.